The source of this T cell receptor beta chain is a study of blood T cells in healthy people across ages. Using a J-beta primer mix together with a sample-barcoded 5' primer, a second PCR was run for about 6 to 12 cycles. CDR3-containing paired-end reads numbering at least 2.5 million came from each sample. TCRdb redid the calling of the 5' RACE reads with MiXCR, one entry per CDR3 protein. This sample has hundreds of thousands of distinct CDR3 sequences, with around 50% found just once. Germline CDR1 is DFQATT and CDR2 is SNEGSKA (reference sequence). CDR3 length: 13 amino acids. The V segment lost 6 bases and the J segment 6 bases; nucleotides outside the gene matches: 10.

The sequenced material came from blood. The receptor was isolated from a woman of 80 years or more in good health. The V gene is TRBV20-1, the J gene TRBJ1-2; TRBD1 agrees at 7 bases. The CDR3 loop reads CSAEPLTGHGYTF. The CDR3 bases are TGCAGTGCCGAACCGCTGACAGGGCATGGCTACACCTTC.